This entry lists 27 T cell receptor beta chains sequenced from one sample in a study of CD8 T cells in Susac syndrome. The authors reverse transcribed 0.5 to 1 ug RNA with random hexamers. From the immunoSEQ multiplex PCR reads, TCRdb called clonotypes with MiXCR, one entry per CDR3 protein. The top ten clones hold 0.082% of a sample with about 200,000 distinct CDR3 sequences, roughly 94% of them seen once. The specimen was CD4+ T cells from PBMCs. Every receptor here comes from a human donor with multiple sclerosis.

The V and J genes are TRBV12-5 and TRBJ2-5; D gene unclear. This CDR3 has 13 amino acids. V dropped 5 bases and J dropped 1 base, with 8 bases sitting between them. Germline V gene lookup returns CDR1 LGHNT and CDR2 FRNRAP. The CDR3 is CASGDQPQETQYF. CDR3 in DNA: TGTGCTAGTGGTGACCAACCCCAAGAGACCCAGTACTTC.

CDR3 coding DNA: TGCAGTGCTACCTTTGGACGGTCGTATAATTCACCCCTCCACTTT. Translating gives CSATFGRSYNSPLHF. The genes are TRBV20-1 and TRBJ1-6; D unresolved. The CDR3 is made up of 15 amino acids. From germline, CDR1 is DFQATT and CDR2 SNEGSKA (reference sequence). V was cut by 4 bases and J by 4 bases, with 14 bases left in between.

This chain uses TRBV28 with TRBJ1-6; D is unclear. Per the germline V gene, CDR1 is MDHEN and CDR2 is SYDVKM. There are 12 residues in the CDR3. V gave up 10 bases and J gave up 7 bases, with 11 bases separating them. The DNA of the CDR3 is TGTGCCACATGGACTGGAAATTCACCCCTCCACTTT. Its protein is CATWTGNSPLHF.

This clonotype is a singleton in its sample. The genes are TRBV3-1 and TRBJ2-7; 8 bases align to TRBD2. In germline, CDR1 is LGHDT, CDR2 YNNKEL (reference sequence). The junction had 4 bases not matched to a gene; V was cut back by 0 bases and J by 3 bases. This CDR3 has 15 residues. CDR3 protein: CASSQDSSGVYEQYF. CDR3 DNA sequence: TGTGCCAGCAGCCAAGACAGTAGCGGGGTCTACGAGCAGTACTTC.

The gene calls are TRBV3-1 and TRBJ2-4, with D possibly TRBD1 on 6 matching bases. Germline V gives CDR1 LGHDT, CDR2 YNNKEL (reference sequence). This CDR3 has 16 residues. Trimming shortened V by 0 bases and J by 0 bases, and 9 bases separated the two germline ends. CDR3 in amino acids: CASSQEGHIAKNIQYF. In DNA form, the CDR3 reads TGTGCCAGCAGCCAAGAGGGACACATAGCCAAAAACATTCAGTACTTC. The full variable domain, with the rest looked up from reference TRBV3-1 and TRBJ2-4, is DTAVSQTPKYLVTQMGNDKSIKCEQNLGHDTMYWYKQDSKKFLKIMFSYNNKELIINETVPNRFSPKSPDKAHLNLHINSLELGDSAVYFCASSQEGHIAKNIQYFGAGTRLSVL.

In DNA form, the CDR3 reads TGTGCCAGCAGCTTATCACTGTCGAACACTGAAGCTTTCTTT. This sequence encodes CASSLSLSNTEAFF. The gene calls are TRBV7-9 and TRBJ1-1; D is unclear. V gave up 2 bases and J gave up 1 base, with 8 bases separating them. Germline-derived CDR1 and CDR2 are SEHNR and FQNEAQ (reference sequence). The CDR3 runs to 14 residues.

The J gene is TRBJ2-1, the V gene TRBV12-3 or TRBV12-4; TRBD2 matches at 11 bases. Trimming removed 4 bases from V and 10 bases from J; junction bases left unmatched: 9. This CDR3 has 15 amino acids. The CDR3 region has the DNA TGTGCCAGCAGTTCGGCTAGCGGGGGGCCCAGGGAGCAGTTCTTC. It is translated as CASSSASGGPREQFF.

This chain joins TRBV9 and TRBJ2-5; TRBD2 aligns across 9 bases. Germline CDR1 SGDLS, CDR2 YYNGEE. The length of the CDR3 is 17 residues. J lost 4 bases, V lost 0 bases, and 10 bases had no gene match. The CDR3 region has the DNA TGTGCCAGCAGCGTAGCTGGGCTAGCGGGGAGAGGAGAGACCCAGTACTTC. Protein product: CASSVAGLAGRGETQYF.

The J gene is TRBJ2-2, the V gene TRBV5-4, with D perhaps TRBD1 (6 bases). Trimming left V 0 bases short and J 6 bases short, with 9 bases between. The CDR3 has 14 residues. Germline V gene data show CDR1 as SGHNT and CDR2 as YYREEE (reference sequence). CDR3 sequence reads: CASSLGTDPGELFF. In DNA form, the CDR3 reads TGTGCCAGCAGCTTGGGGACAGACCCCGGGGAGCTGTTTTTT.

The rearrangement joins TRBV29-1 to TRBJ2-7, with 8 positions matching TRBD2. V lost 7 bases and J lost 2; bases outside the gene matches: 7. This CDR3 spans 13 amino acids. Looked up from germline, CDR1 is SQVTM and CDR2 is ANQGSEA. CDR3 DNA sequence: TGCAGCGCACGAGCGGGGGCCACCTACGAGCAGTACTTC. Its protein is CSARAGATYEQYF.

The genes are TRBV11-2 and TRBJ2-5, with TRBD1 matching over 8 bases. Germline CDR1 SGHAT, CDR2 FQNNGV. Trimming removed 3 bases from V and 7 bases from J; junction bases left unmatched: 4. The CDR3 has 13 amino acids. CDR3 bases: TGTGCCAGCAGCTTTGGACAGGGAGCGACCCAGTACTTC. Translated: CASSFGQGATQYF.

The chain is built from TRBV9 and TRBJ1-2; no firm D call. Germline CDR1 SGDLS, CDR2 YYNGEE. This CDR3 is built from 13 residues. The germline V and J ends were trimmed by 0 bases and 3 bases, with 6 bases remaining between them. The CDR3 coding sequence is TGTGCCAGCAGCGTAGATACGGACTATGGCTACACCTTC. This gives the protein CASSVDTDYGYTF. The entire variable domain, with the rest obtained from reference TRBV9 and TRBJ1-2, is as follows: DSGVTQTPKHLITATGQRVTLRCSPRSGDLSVYWYQQSLDQGLQFLIQYYNGEERAKGNILERFSAQQFPDLHSELNLSSLELGDSALYFCASSVDTDYGYTFGSGTRLTVV.

The V call is TRBV29-1, the J call TRBJ1-5; tentative D call: TRBD1 (5 bases). V lost 1 base to trimming and J lost 5 bases, with 12 bases between them. The CDR3 is made up of 14 amino acids. Looked up from germline, CDR1 is SQVTM and CDR2 is ANQGSEA. This CDR3 reads CSVEVAGGDQPQHF. The CDR3 region has the DNA TGCAGCGTTGAAGTAGCTGGAGGGGATCAGCCCCAGCATTTT.

The J gene is TRBJ1-1, the V gene TRBV27, with a tentative D call TRBD1 (5 bases). The CDR3 runs to 12 residues. In germline, CDR1 is MNHEY, CDR2 SMNVEV (reference sequence). The chain's CDR3 is CAAWRGRTEAFF. CDR3 in DNA: TGTGCAGCCTGGAGGGGTCGTACTGAAGCTTTCTTT.

This clonotype was recorded only once. V usage is TRBV6-4 and J usage is TRBJ2-1; 11 nucleotides line up with TRBD2. The CDR3 has 15 amino acids. The junction had 4 bases not matched to a gene; V was cut back by 4 bases and J by 5 bases. CDR1 and CDR2 (germline): MRHNA, SNTAGT. The CDR3 region is CASSALAGGHNEQFF. Written as DNA, the CDR3 is TGTGCCAGCAGTGCCCTAGCGGGGGGCCACAATGAGCAGTTCTTC.

This clonotype appeared once. This sequence joins TRBV6-5 and TRBJ1-2; no clear D. Germline CDR1 MNHEY, CDR2 SVGAGI. V shed 7 bases and J shed 6 bases, with 12 bases lying between them. The CDR3 totals 12 residues. CDR3 nucleotides: TGTGCCAGCACCGCCGGGAGCCATGGCTACACCTTC. Its translation: CASTAGSHGYTF.

The chain carries TRBV7-9 and TRBJ1-1; unclear D gene. The CDR3 extends over 14 amino acids. The germline V and J ends were trimmed by 5 bases and 5 bases, with 15 bases remaining between them. Looked up from germline, CDR1 is SEHNR and CDR2 is FQNEAQ (reference sequence). CDR3 in amino acids: CASSLLGIVTEAFF. Written as DNA, the CDR3 is TGTGCCAGCAGCCTCCTCGGGATCGTGACTGAAGCTTTCTTT.

This chain uses TRBV10-3 with TRBJ1-6; the D is unclear. V lost 4 bases to trimming and J lost 7 bases, with 5 bases between them. The CDR3 is made up of 12 amino acids. Looked up from germline, CDR1 is ENHRY and CDR2 is SYGVKD. The CDR3 sequence: CAISGRNSPLHF. The CDR3, as DNA: TGTGCCATCAGTGGCAGGAATTCACCCCTCCACTTT.

The gene calls are TRBV19 and TRBJ2-4, with D unresolved. Trimming took 3 bases from V and 7 from J, leaving 13 bases between them. Germline CDR1 and CDR2: LNHDA and SQIVND (reference sequence). The CDR3 is 14 residues long. This CDR3 is CASSIPGLGNIQYF. The CDR3 DNA is TGTGCCAGTAGTATCCCCGGCCTAGGCAACATTCAGTACTTC.

This clonotype was recorded once. The rearrangement joins TRBV2 to TRBJ2-7; D is unclear. The length of the CDR3 is 14 residues. V was clipped by 2 bases and J by 2 bases, with 10 bases between them. Germline V gene sequence: CDR1 SNHLY, CDR2 FYNNEI. The CDR3 DNA is TGTGCCAGCAGTGAACGGCAGGCTACCTACGAGCAGTACGTC. Its translation: CASSERQATYEQYV.

This clonotype was seen just once. The chain uses TRBV24-1 and TRBJ2-7; the match to TRBD2 covers 8 bases. Trimming removed 9 bases from V and 6 bases from J; junction bases left unmatched: 9. Germline V CDR1 and CDR2: KGHDR, SFDVKD. This CDR3 contains 13 residues. The CDR3 loop is CATPRGGAVEQYF. CDR3 bases: TGTGCCACCCCCCGGGGGGGGGCGGTCGAGCAGTACTTC.

This rearrangement joins TRBV20-1 to TRBJ1-1; D not resolved. The ends were cut back, 0 bases at V and 4 bases at J, with 12 bases in the middle. The V gene's germline CDR1 is DFQATT and CDR2 SNEGSKA (reference sequence). This CDR3 is 14 amino acids long. Here the CDR3 reads CSARDNGGGTEAFF. The CDR3 bases are TGCAGTGCTAGAGATAACGGAGGAGGCACTGAAGCTTTCTTT.

This sequence joins TRBV27 and TRBJ2-2; 11 positions match TRBD1. V was clipped by 1 base and J by 2 bases; unmatched bases: 9. CDR1 is MNHEY and CDR2 is SMNVEV in the germline V gene (reference sequence). This CDR3 has 19 amino acids. The CDR3 spells CASSLYGTGGFINTGELFF. CDR3 in DNA: TGTGCCAGCAGTTTATACGGGACAGGGGGTTTTATCAACACCGGGGAGCTGTTTTTT.

V gene TRBV20-1 combines with J gene TRBJ2-7; 8 bases line up with TRBD2. The CDR3 contains 15 residues. The germline gives CDR1 DFQATT, CDR2 SNEGSKA (reference sequence). Trimming cost V 1 base and J 2 bases; bases outside gene matches: 7. The CDR3 coding sequence is TGCAGTGCTAGAGTTGGGACTAGTGTTCCCTACGAGCAGTACTTC. It is translated as CSARVGTSVPYEQYF.

This clonotype was counted a single time. This sequence joins TRBV30 and TRBJ2-7; D not certain. The CDR3 totals 13 residues. Germline V gives CDR1 GTSNPN, CDR2 SVGIG (reference sequence). V lost 1 base and J lost 5, with 12 bases in between. CDR3 coding DNA: TGTGCCTGGAGTGACATAGCTCACCACGAGCAGTACGTC. This translates into CAWSDIAHHEQYV.

The chain recombines TRBV30 with TRBJ1-2, with TRBD1 identical over 7 bases. Germline trimming cut 5 bases from V and 6 bases from J; bases unmatched to any gene: 3. This CDR3 contains 11 residues. In germline, CDR1 is GTSNPN, CDR2 SVGIG (reference sequence). Written as DNA, the CDR3 is TGTGCCTGGGGGACAGTCCATGGCTACACCTTC. Protein: CAWGTVHGYTF.

The chain joins TRBV9 to TRBJ2-3; either TRBD1 or TRBD2 may fit D (5 bases each). CDR3 size: 15 residues. Germline CDR1 and CDR2: SGDLS and YYNGEE. V was cut by 5 bases and J by 1 base, with 14 bases left in between. The CDR3: CASSVLEGRTDTQYF. The CDR3 DNA is TGTGCCAGCAGTGTCCTCGAGGGGCGCACAGATACGCAGTATTTT.